This TCR beta chain was recovered during a study of T cells in Graves' hyperthyroidism and ophthalmopathy. Study observations and caveats: Most clonotypes expanded in the thyroid (above 0.001) were also present in blood.

From RNA transcripts, TCR beta CDR3 regions were amplified. The TCR CDR3 was amplified in a first-round RT-PCR using the HTBI primer set. MiXCR was run by TCRdb on the multiplex PCR reads, yielding one entry per CDR3 protein. This repertoire shows about 270,000 distinct CDR3 sequences, about 20% found once; its top ten account for approximately 60%. The germline CDR1 and CDR2 sequences are SGHVS and FNYEAQ. The CDR3 totals 13 residues. The V end was cut by 3 bases, the J end by 6 bases, with 12 bases between. The table lists this clonotype with a few counts. What it binds is not known. The sequenced sample was blood. The chain couples TRBV7-6 to TRBJ2-7; D could derive from TRBD1 or TRBD2 (6 bases each). This TCR was sampled from a young man with Graves' ophthalmopathy. CDR3 sequence (DNA): TGTGCCAGCAGCTTCAGACTAGGGGGCGAGCAGTACTTC. It yields the protein CASSFRLGGEQYF. Looking up the rest from reference TRBV7-6 and TRBJ2-7 gives the full variable domain: GAGVSQSPRYKVTKRGQDVALRCDPISGHVSLYWYRQALGQGPEFLTYFNYEAQQDKSGLPNDRFSAERPEGSISTLTIQRTEQRDSAMYRCASSFRLGGEQYFGPGTRLTVT.